Sequencing of this T cell receptor beta chain was carried out in a study of control samples from healthy donors and cancer patients. In germline, CDR1 is GTSNPN, CDR2 SVGIG (reference sequence). CDR3 size: 12 residues. The junction had 5 bases not matched to a gene; V was cut back by 8 bases and J by 7 bases. Repertoires were generated with immunoSEQ multiplex PCR, while TCRdb's copy carries only in-frame clones and drops some. The sample includes roughly 100,000 clones, 90% to 95% seen only once; the top ten take about 2.5%. Material for sequencing was blood. This chain joins TRBV30 and TRBJ1-4; 9 bases map to TRBD1. The sequence came from a woman under 30 in good health. CDR3 loop: CAGQGRSEKLFF. CDR3 bases: TGTGCCGGACAGGGGCGGAGTGAAAAACTGTTTTTT.